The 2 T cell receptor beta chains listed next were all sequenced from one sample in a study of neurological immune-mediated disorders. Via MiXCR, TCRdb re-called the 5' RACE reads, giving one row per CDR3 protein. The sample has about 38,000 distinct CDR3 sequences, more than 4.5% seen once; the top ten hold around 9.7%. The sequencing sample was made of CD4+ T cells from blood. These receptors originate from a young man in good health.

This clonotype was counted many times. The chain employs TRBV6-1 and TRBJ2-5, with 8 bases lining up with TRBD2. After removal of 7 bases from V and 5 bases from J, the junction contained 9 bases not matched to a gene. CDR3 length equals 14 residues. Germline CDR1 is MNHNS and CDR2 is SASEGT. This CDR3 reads CASTSGGPRETQYF. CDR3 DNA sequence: TGTGCCAGCACCTCGGGGGGGCCGCGGGAGACCCAGTACTTC.

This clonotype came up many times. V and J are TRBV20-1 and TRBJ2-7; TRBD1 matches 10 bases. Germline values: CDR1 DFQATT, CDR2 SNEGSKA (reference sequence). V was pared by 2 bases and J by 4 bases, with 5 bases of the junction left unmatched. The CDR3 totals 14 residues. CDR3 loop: CSARKGTGEYEQYF. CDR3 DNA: TGCAGTGCTAGAAAGGGGACAGGGGAGTACGAGCAGTACTTC.